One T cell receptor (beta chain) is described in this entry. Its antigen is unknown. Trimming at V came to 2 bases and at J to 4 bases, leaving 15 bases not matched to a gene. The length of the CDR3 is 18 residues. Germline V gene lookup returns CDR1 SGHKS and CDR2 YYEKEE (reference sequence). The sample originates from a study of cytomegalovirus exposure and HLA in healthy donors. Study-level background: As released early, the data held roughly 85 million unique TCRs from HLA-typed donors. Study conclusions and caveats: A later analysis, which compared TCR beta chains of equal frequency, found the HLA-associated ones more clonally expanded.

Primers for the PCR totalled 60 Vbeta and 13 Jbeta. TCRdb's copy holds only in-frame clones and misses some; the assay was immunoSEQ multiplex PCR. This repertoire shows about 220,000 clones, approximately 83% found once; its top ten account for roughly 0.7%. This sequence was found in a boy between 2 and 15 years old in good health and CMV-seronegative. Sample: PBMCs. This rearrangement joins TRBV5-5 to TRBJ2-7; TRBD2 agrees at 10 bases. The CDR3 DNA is TGTGCCAGCAGCTTCCGCAGGAGCGGGAGGGAGATTAGTTACGAGCAGTACTTC. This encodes CASSFRRSGREISYEQYF. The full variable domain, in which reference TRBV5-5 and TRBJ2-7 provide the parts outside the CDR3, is DAGVTQSPTHLIKTRGQQVTLRCSPISGHKSVSWYQQVLGQGPQFIFQYYEKEERGRGNFPDRFSARQFPNYSSELNVNALLLGDSALYLCASSFRRSGREISYEQYFGPGTRLTVT.